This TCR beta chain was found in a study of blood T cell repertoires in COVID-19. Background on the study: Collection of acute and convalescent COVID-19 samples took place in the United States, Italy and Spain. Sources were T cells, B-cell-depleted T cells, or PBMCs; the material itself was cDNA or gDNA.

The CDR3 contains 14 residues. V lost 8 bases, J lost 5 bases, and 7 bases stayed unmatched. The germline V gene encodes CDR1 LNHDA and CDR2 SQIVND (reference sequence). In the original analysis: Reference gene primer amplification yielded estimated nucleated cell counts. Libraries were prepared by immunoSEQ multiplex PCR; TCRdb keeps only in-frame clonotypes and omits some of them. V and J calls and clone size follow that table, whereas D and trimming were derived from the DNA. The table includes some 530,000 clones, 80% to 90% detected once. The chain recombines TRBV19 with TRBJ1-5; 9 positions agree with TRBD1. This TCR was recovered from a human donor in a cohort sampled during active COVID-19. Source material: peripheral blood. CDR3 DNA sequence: TGTGCCAGTTCAACAGGGGGCTGGGATCAGCCCCAGCATTTT. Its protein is CASSTGGWDQPQHF.